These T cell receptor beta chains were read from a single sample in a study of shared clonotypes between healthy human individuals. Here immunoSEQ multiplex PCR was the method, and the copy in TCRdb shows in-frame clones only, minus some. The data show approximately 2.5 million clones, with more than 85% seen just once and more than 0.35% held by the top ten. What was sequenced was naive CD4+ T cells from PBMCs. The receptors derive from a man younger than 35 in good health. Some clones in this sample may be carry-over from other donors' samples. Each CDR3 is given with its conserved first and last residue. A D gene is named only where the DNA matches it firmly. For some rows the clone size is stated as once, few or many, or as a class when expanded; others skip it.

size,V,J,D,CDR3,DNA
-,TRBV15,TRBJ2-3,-,CATSRVGVGGDTQYF,TGTGCCACCAGCAGAGTGGGAGTCGGGGGAGATACGCAGTATTTT
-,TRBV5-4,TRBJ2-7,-,CASSLGRYEQYF,TGTGCCAGCAGCTTGGGGCGCTACGAGCAGTACTTC
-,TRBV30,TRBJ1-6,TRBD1,CAWAGGSYNSPLHF,TGTGCCTGGGCAGGGGGCTCCTATAATTCACCCCTCCACTTT
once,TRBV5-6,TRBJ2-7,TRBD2,CASSAIAGASYEQYF,TGTGCCAGCAGCGCAATAGCGGGAGCCTCCTACGAGCAGTACTTC
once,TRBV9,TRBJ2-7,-,CASSVAPSSYEQYF,TGTGCCAGCAGCGTAGCCCCTAGCTCCTACGAGCAGTACTTC
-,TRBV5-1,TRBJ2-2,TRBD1,CASSIQGRELFF,TGCGCCAGCAGCATACAGGGGAGGGAGCTGTTTTTT
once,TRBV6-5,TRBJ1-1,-,CASSYLGDGTEAFF,TGTGCCAGCAGTTATTTGGGGGATGGCACTGAAGCTTTCTTT
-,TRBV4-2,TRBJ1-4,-,CASSPGGGAVNEKLFF,TGTGCCAGCAGCCCCGGTGGGGGGGCGGTCAATGAAAAACTGTTTTTT
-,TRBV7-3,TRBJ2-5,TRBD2,CASSLTSGSSETQYF,TGTGCCAGCAGCTTAACTAGCGGGTCGTCAGAGACCCAGTACTTC
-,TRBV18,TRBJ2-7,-,CASSPPGGSISYEQYF,TGTGCCAGCTCACCACCGGGCGGGTCGATCTCCTACGAGCAGTACTTC
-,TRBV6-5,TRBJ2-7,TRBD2,CASSPRLASYEQYF,TGTGCCAGCAGTCCGAGACTAGCGTCCTACGAGCAGTACTTC
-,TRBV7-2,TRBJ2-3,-,CASSPSQIPDTQYF,TGTGCCAGCAGCCCTTCCCAAATCCCAGATACGCAGTATTTT
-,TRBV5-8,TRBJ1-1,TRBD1,CASSTSGTVNTEAFF,TGTGCCAGCAGCACGTCCGGGACAGTGAACACTGAAGCTTTCTTT
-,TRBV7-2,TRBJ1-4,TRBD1,CASSAGGPDDEKLFF,TGTGCCAGCAGCGCAGGGGGGCCTGACGATGAAAAACTGTTTTTT
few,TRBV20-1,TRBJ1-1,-,CSAPDREAFF,TGCAGTGCTCCGGATCGTGAAGCTTTCTTT
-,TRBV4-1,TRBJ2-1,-,CASTSVRGTESYNEQFF,TGCGCCAGCACCTCCGTTAGGGGAACTGAATCCTACAATGAGCAGTTCTTC
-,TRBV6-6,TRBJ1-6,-,CASSSNGPPDF,TGTGCCAGCAGTTCTAACGGACCCCCGGACTTT
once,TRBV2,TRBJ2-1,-,CASTGSGVSYNEQFF,TGTGCCAGCACCGGCTCGGGGGTCTCCTACAATGAGCAGTTCTTC
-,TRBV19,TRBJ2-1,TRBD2,CASSIPRTSGHEQFF,TGTGCCAGTAGTATTCCCCGGACTAGCGGGCATGAGCAGTTCTTC
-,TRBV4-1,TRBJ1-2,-,CASSQGGDYGYTF,TGCGCCAGCAGCCAAGGGGGAGACTATGGCTACACCTTC
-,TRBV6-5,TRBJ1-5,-,CASNAGHSQPQHF,TGTGCCAGCAATGCGGGACATAGTCAGCCCCAGCATTTT
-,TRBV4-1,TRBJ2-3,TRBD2,CASKSGGFTDTQYF,TGCGCCAGCAAGTCGGGAGGATTTACAGATACGCAGTATTTT
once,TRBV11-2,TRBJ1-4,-,CASSQGGGVNEKLFF,TGTGCCAGCAGCCAAGGCGGGGGGGTTAACGAAAAACTGTTTTTT
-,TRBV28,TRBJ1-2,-,CASSPGGFSYGYTF,TGTGCCAGCAGTCCTGGAGGATTCAGCTATGGCTACACCTTC
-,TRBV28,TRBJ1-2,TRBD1,CASSLGTVGYTF,TGTGCCAGCAGTTTAGGGACAGTCGGCTACACCTTC
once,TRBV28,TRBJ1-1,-,CASSLFAAGLSTEAFF,TGTGCCAGCAGTTTATTCGCTGCTGGGTTGAGCACTGAAGCTTTCTTT
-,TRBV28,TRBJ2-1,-,CASRSRDIREQFF,TGTGCCAGCAGATCCCGGGATATAAGAGAGCAGTTCTTC
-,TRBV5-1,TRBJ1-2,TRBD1,CASSLAGTGGIGYTF,TGCGCCAGCAGCTTGGCCGGGACAGGGGGGATTGGCTACACCTTC
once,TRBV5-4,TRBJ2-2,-,CASSPSGSGELFF,TGTGCCAGCAGTCCGTCAGGTTCCGGGGAGCTGTTTTTT
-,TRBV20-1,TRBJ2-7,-,CSAELVYEQYF,TGCAGTGCTGAACTCGTCTACGAGCAGTACTTC
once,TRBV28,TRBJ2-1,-,CASIQGGQLWNEQFF,TGTGCCAGCATCCAGGGTGGACAACTGTGGAATGAGCAGTTCTTC
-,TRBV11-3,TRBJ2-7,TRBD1,CASSLRGEQYF,TGTGCCAGCAGCCTCAGGGGGGAGCAGTACTTC
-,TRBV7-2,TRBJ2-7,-,CASSVRWGRGHEQYF,TGTGCCAGCAGCGTCCGATGGGGGAGGGGGCACGAGCAGTACTTC
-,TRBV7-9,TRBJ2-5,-,CASSDRRETQYF,TGTGCCAGCAGCGACAGGAGGGAGACCCAGTACTTC
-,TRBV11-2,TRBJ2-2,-,CASSLGRLNTGELFF,TGTGCCAGCAGCCTGGGACGTCTGAACACCGGGGAGCTGTTTTTT
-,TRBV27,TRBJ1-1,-,CASSSWTGGNTEAFF,TGTGCCAGCAGTTCTTGGACGGGGGGGAACACTGAAGCTTTCTTT
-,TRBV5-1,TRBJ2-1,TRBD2,CASRGYLMGGPSYIAQEQFF,TGCGCCAGCAGGGGGTACTTAATGGGAGGGCCGTCCTATATTGCTCAGGAGCAGTTCTTC
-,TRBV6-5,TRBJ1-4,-,CASSSGAEGNEKLFF,TGTGCCAGCAGTTCAGGGGCAGAGGGTAATGAAAAACTGTTTTTT
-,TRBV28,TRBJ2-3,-,CASSPPSRPDTQYF,TGTGCCAGCAGTCCACCCTCCCGGCCAGATACGCAGTATTTT
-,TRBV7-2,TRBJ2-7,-,CASSLLAVPSYEQYF,TGTGCCAGCAGCTTATTGGCAGTCCCCTCCTACGAGCAGTACTTC
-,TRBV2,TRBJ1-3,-,CASSTNGGNSGNTIYF,TGTGCCAGCAGCACGAATGGGGGGAATTCTGGAAACACCATATATTTT
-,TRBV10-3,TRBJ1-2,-,CAISSGLNYGYTF,TGTGCCATCAGTTCTGGGCTTAACTATGGCTACACCTTC
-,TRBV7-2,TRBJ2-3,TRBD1,CASSVGQGTDTQYF,TGTGCCAGCAGCGTAGGACAGGGTACAGATACGCAGTATTTT
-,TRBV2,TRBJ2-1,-,CASSRAEYNEQFF,TGTGCCAGCAGTAGGGCGGAGTACAATGAGCAGTTCTTC
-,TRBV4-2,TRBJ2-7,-,CASSQDGYREQYF,TGTGCCAGCAGCCAAGACGGTTATCGAGAGCAGTACTTC
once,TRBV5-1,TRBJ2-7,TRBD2,CASQRGPELYEQYF,TGCGCCAGCCAGCGGGGACCCGAGCTTTACGAGCAGTACTTC
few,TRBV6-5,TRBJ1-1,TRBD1,CASSYGTVNTEAFF,TGTGCCAGCAGCTACGGGACAGTGAACACTGAAGCTTTCTTT
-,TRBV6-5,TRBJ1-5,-,CASSFQGNLGNQPQHF,TGTGCCAGCAGTTTTCAGGGAAATCTTGGCAATCAGCCCCAGCATTTT
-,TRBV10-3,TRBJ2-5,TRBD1,CAISEWVGQGTETQYF,TGTGCCATCAGTGAGTGGGTGGGACAGGGTACCGAGACCCAGTACTTC
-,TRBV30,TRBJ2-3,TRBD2,CAWRLGWLAGSPDTQYF,TGTGCCTGGAGGCTGGGATGGCTAGCGGGAAGCCCAGATACGCAGTATTTT
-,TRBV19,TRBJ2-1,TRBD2,CASNRDSGYYNEQFF,TGTGCCAGTAATCGGGATAGCGGGTACTACAATGAGCAGTTCTTC
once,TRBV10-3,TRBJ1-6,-,CATHRDSPSSSPLHF,TGTGCCACCCATAGGGATTCCCCTTCCAGTTCACCCCTCCACTTT